The T cell receptor beta chain described here comes from a study of T cell changes during pregnancy in multiple sclerosis (dated by TCRdb to about 2019). About the investigation overall: In women with multiple sclerosis, the researchers looked at how the T cell repertoire shifted as pregnancy progressed.

V is pruned by 3 bases and J by 1 base, leaving 9 bases of the junction without a gene match. Including the terminal cysteine and phenylalanine, the CDR3 comprises 19 residues. The kept DNA is CDR3 alone, 57 bases in frame from the first base. The CDR1 and CDR2 encoded by the germline V gene are SGHRS and YFSETQ. A word on this clone: It has no known antigen specificity. No much larger clone exists at a distance of one base, and base qualities are not known.

Receptor amplification or capture employed the immunoSEQ multiplex PCR assay. Drawn from immuneACCESS, this table holds only the in-frame rearrangements with V and J called that TCRdb kept. Clones are partly lost; checked studies trace under half to an unresolved V gene and leave the rest unexplained. For this sample the table gives approximately 72,000 clones, of which approximately 90% were detected only once. The ten largest clones add up to approximately 1.6% of the sample. Here the chain combines TRBV5-1 and TRBJ2-1; the central 14 bases match TRBD2. The source is a female donor in good health, enrolled as a control in a pregnancy study. The sequences come from peripheral blood, collected in the first trimester of pregnancy. The nucleotide sequence reads TGCGCCAGCAGCTCGGGATTGACTAGCGGGAGGGGATCCTACAATGAGCAGTTCTTC. This yields the protein CASSSGLTSGRGSYNEQFF.